Following are 15 T cell receptor beta chains from one sample sequenced in a study of T cell responses to AZD1222 COVID-19 vaccine. Assay used: immunoSEQ multiplex PCR; TCRdb lists only in-frame clones, some missing. The sample includes about 160,000 clones, about 91% of them seen just once. This specimen consisted of peripheral blood, obtained on day 0 of MenACWY control vaccination. These receptors were obtained from an adult in good health.

The sample holds one count of this clone. The chain is built from TRBV19 and TRBJ2-5; no definite D call. CDR1 LNHDA and CDR2 SQIVND come from the germline V gene (reference sequence). The V and J ends lost 5 bases and 5 bases respectively, with 12 bases between them. CDR3 size: 13 residues. CDR3 residues: CASSSLLRETQYF. In DNA, the CDR3 is TGTGCCAGTAGTTCACTCCTGAGGGAGACCCAGTACTTC.

This chain joins TRBV4-3 and TRBJ1-2; unclear D gene. The V and J ends lost 4 bases and 4 bases respectively, with 16 bases between them. The CDR3 has 15 amino acids. Per germline, CDR1 LGHNA and CDR2 YSLEER. The CDR3 nucleotides are TGCGCCAGCAGCCGAACCGGGCAAAGTTCCTATGGCTACACCTTC. Translated: CASSRTGQSSYGYTF.

The chain links TRBV20-1 to TRBJ1-2, with D unresolved. This CDR3 spans 11 amino acids. The germline V gene has CDR1 DFQATT and CDR2 SNEGSKA (reference sequence). V lost 6 bases to trimming and J lost 7 bases, with 12 bases between them. The CDR3 is CSALLPSGYTF. CDR3 coding DNA: TGCAGTGCCCTCCTCCCTTCTGGCTACACCTTC.

The chain has TRBV7-9 and TRBJ2-2, with no clear D. The CDR3 covers 17 residues. Trimming left V 5 bases short and J 7 bases short, with 23 bases between. Germline V gives CDR1 SEHNR, CDR2 FQNEAQ (reference sequence). The CDR3 sequence: CASSPIESARRIGELFF. CDR3 coding DNA: TGTGCCAGCAGCCCGATCGAGTCAGCCCGCCGGATCGGGGAGCTGTTTTTT.

The genes are TRBV12-5 and TRBJ2-1; no clear D gene. V lost 6 bases and J 8 bases, leaving 8 bases between the germline ends. Germline V gene lookup returns CDR1 LGHNT and CDR2 FRNRAP. This CDR3 is built from 11 residues. CDR3 DNA sequence: TGTGCTAGTGGCCTCCGGGATGAGCAGTTCTTC. It encodes CASGLRDEQFF.

The chain couples TRBV24-1 to TRBJ2-1, with 10 bases lining up with TRBD1. The CDR3 sequence is 15 residues long. The germline V gene has CDR1 KGHDR and CDR2 SFDVKD. The junction had 2 bases not matched to a gene; V was cut back by 2 bases and J by 5 bases. The CDR3 nucleotides read TGTGCCACCAGTGATTCCGGGACAGGGGACAATGAGCAGTTCTTC. It codes for CATSDSGTGDNEQFF.

The gene calls are TRBV11-1 and TRBJ2-1; 9 positions match TRBD2. Unmatched junction bases numbered 6, after V lost 3 bases and J lost 6 bases. This CDR3 comprises 15 residues. The germline CDR1 and CDR2 sequences are SGHAT and FQDESV (reference sequence). CDR3 sequence: CASSLASGRFNEQFF. The CDR3 DNA follows: TGTGCCAGCAGCTTGGCCAGCGGGAGGTTCAATGAGCAGTTCTTC.

The chain joins TRBV19 to TRBJ2-7; 8 positions agree with TRBD1. The CDR3 totals 14 residues. J was trimmed by 3 bases and V by 2 bases; bases with no gene match: 3. Germline V lookup: CDR1 LNHDA, CDR2 SQIVND (reference sequence). This CDR3 is CASSITGGNYEQYF. In nucleotides, the CDR3 is TGTGCCAGTAGTATAACAGGGGGAAACTACGAGCAGTACTTC.

The rearrangement joins TRBV30 to TRBJ1-6; TRBD1 agrees at 9 bases. The CDR3 is 13 amino acids. V dropped 7 bases and J dropped 7; count of bases not matched to a gene: 5. Per germline, CDR1 GTSNPN and CDR2 SVGIG (reference sequence). CDR3 loop: CAYRGLGNSPLHF. The CDR3 DNA follows: TGTGCCTACAGGGGGCTGGGGAATTCACCCCTCCACTTT. Together with reference TRBV30 and TRBJ1-6, the CDR3 gives the full variable domain: SQTIHQWPATLVQPVGSPLSLECTVEGTSNPNLYWYRQAAGRGLQLLFYSVGIGQISSEVPQNLSASRPQDRQFILSSKKLLLSDSGFYLCAYRGLGNSPLHFGNGTRLTVT.

The rearrangement uses TRBV5-1 and TRBJ2-7; the match to TRBD2 covers 8 bases. The CDR3 contains 15 residues. Trimming at V came to 0 bases and at J to 0 bases, leaving 2 bases not matched to a gene. CDR1 is SGHRS and CDR2 is YFSETQ in the germline V gene. The CDR3 DNA reads TGCGCCAGCAGCTTGGAAGGGACTAGCTCCTACGAGCAGTACTTC. Amino acids: CASSLEGTSSYEQYF.

This clone was seen just once. V and J are TRBV5-1 and TRBJ1-1, with 10 bases aligning to TRBD1. The CDR3 is made up of 18 amino acids. With V trimmed by 4 bases and J by 1 base, 13 bases remained unmatched. Germline V lookup: CDR1 SGHRS, CDR2 YFSETQ. The CDR3: CASSLSGTGVGGNTEAFF. As DNA, the CDR3 is TGCGCCAGCAGCCTCTCCGGGACAGGGGTAGGTGGGAACACTGAAGCTTTCTTT.

The chain carries TRBV11-2 and TRBJ2-1, with D perhaps matching TRBD2 (6 bases). This CDR3 spans 15 amino acids. Germline CDR1 reads SGHAT; CDR2 reads FQNNGV. Trimming pared 2 bases from V and 7 bases from J, leaving 15 bases between. The DNA of the CDR3 is TGTGCCAGCAGCTTAACGTGGGGCGCGGGGAATGAGCAGTTCTTC. It is translated as CASSLTWGAGNEQFF.

This clone was seen just once. The rearrangement links TRBV15 to TRBJ1-5; no reliable D call. V was shortened by 0 bases and J by 8 bases, with 14 bases between the two germline ends. The CDR3 is 15 residues long. Germline assignment: CDR1 LNHNV and CDR2 YYDKDF (reference sequence). CDR3 coding DNA: TGTGCCACCAGCAGAGATCGGGTAGGGTATGAGCCCCAGCATTTT. Its protein is CATSRDRVGYEPQHF.

The V call is TRBV5-4, the J call TRBJ2-2; D is undetermined. The CDR3 totals 14 residues. Germline lookup yields CDR1 SGHNT and CDR2 YYREEE (reference sequence). V dropped 1 base and J dropped 5 bases, with 9 bases sitting between them. As DNA, the CDR3 is TGTGCCAGCAGCTTGTCGAGGAGAACCGGGGAGCTGTTTTTT. Amino acid sequence: CASSLSRRTGELFF.

The chain combines TRBV18 with TRBJ1-1; D is uncertain. V was clipped by 2 bases and J by 0 bases, with 4 bases between them. The CDR3 is 13 amino acids. From germline, CDR1 is KGHSH and CDR2 LQKENI. CDR3 bases: TGTGCCAGCTCACCAGTACTGAACACTGAAGCTTTCTTT. Its translation: CASSPVLNTEAFF.